This TCR beta chain was sequenced in a study of regulatory T cells in long-lasting Graves disease. In this sample, this clonotype turned up many times. Assembly of TCR beta libraries relied on iRepertoire HTBI primers together with Arm-PCR of CDR3 regions. TCRdb independently ran MiXCR on the multiplex PCR reads; one entry per CDR3 protein. The sample gives 300,000 to 400,000 distinct CDR3 sequences, approximately 15% of which show up once; 25% to 30% is in the top ten. Noted time point: newly diagnosed GD, antithyroid drugs for less than 3 months. PBMC RNA was the source of the TCR library. Nine milliliters of peripheral blood went into EDTA tubes. The germline CDR1 and CDR2 sequences are SGHTA and FQGTGA. CDR3 size: 16 residues. Trimming removed 0 bases at V and 0 bases at J, with 9 bases between. The sample was also linked to a second study, of T cells in Graves' hyperthyroidism and ophthalmopathy. That work contributes: First-round RT-PCR targeting the TCR CDR3 was performed with the HTBI primer set. Most thyroid clonotypes that were expanded above 0.001 also turned up in blood.

The chain joins TRBV7-3 to TRBJ2-1; D may correspond to TRBD1 or TRBD2 (5 bases each). The material was peripheral blood mononuclear cells (PBMCs), obtained at new diagnosis, from a patient treated with antithyroid drugs. The source of this sequence is a man aged 40-49 years with Graves disease. The CDR3 DNA sequence: TGTGCCAGCAGCTTAACGGGACCGCGCTCCTACAATGAGCAGTTCTTC. Translated: CASSLTGPRSYNEQFF.